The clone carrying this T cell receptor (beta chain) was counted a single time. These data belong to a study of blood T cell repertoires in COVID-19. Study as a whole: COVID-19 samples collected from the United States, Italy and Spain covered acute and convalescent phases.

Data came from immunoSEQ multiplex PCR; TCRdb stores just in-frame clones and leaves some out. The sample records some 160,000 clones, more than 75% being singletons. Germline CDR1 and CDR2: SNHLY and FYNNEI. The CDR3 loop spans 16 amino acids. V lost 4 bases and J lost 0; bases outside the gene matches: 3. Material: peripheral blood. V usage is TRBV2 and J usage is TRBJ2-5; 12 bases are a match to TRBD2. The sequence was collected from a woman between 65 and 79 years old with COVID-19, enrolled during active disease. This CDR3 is CASSGTSGGYQETQYF. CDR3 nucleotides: TGTGCCAGCAGTGGAACTAGCGGGGGGTACCAAGAGACCCAGTACTTC.